The source of this TCR beta chain is a study of blood T cell repertoires in COVID-19. Adults between about 18 and 89 years of age took part from more than 20 US areas. Cohorts were based on clinical histories the participants reported. CDR1 and CDR2 from the germline V gene are LGHDT and YNNKEL (reference sequence). The CDR3 loop spans 20 amino acids. V gave up 2 bases and J gave up 1 base; unmatched junction bases: 14. Here immunoSEQ multiplex PCR was the method, and the copy in TCRdb shows in-frame clones only, minus some. Among about 140,000 clones listed, 75% to 90% were seen once. The sequenced sample consisted of PBMCs or T cells enriched from blood (not recorded which). The chain has TRBV3-1 (or the pseudogene TRBV3-2) and TRBJ2-3, with 11 bases lining up with TRBD2. The sequence came from a man in his 70s who had been exposed to COVID-19. Here the CDR3 reads CASSQKPRRLAGSRTDTQYF. In DNA, the CDR3 is TGTGCCAGCAGCCAAAAACCCCGAAGACTAGCGGGATCGCGCACAGATACGCAGTATTTT.